This passage covers 9 T cell receptor beta chains from one sample sequenced in a study of blood T cell repertoires in COVID-19 (dated by TCRdb to between 2020 and 2021). Library prep was done by the immunoSEQ multiplex PCR assay. Entries here come from immuneACCESS through TCRdb and include only in-frame sequences with V and J called. Some clones fail to appear in such tables; in the studies checked, an unresolved V gene covers under half of the shortfall, and the cause of the remainder is unknown. The sample records fewer than 75,000 clones, 70% to 90% of which are singletons. Of the sample, over 3% falls within the top ten clones. The source material was peripheral blood. The receptors shown here come from a man aged 65-85 years with acute or convalescent COVID-19.

As DNA, the CDR3 is TGTGCCAGCAGCCAAGACGGCCAGGGGGCCAAAAACATTCAGTACTTC. This codes for CASSQDGQGAKNIQYF. The chain is built from TRBV14 and TRBJ2-4; weak D call: TRBD1 (6 bases). This CDR3 has 16 residues. In germline, CDR1 is SGHDN, CDR2 FVKESK. The V gene lost 0 bases and the J gene lost 1 base, with 10 bases spanning the gap.

The chain combines TRBV7-9 with TRBJ2-7; weak D call: TRBD1 (6 bases). V was pared by 3 bases and J by 3 bases, with 9 bases between. Germline CDR1 reads SEHNR; CDR2 reads FQNEAQ (reference sequence). The length of the CDR3 is 13 residues. The CDR3, as DNA: TGTGCCAGCAGCTTGTCGGACAGCTACGAGCAGTACTTC. It translates to CASSLSDSYEQYF. Full variable domain (missing parts from reference TRBV7-9 and TRBJ2-7): DTGVSQNPRHKITKRGQNVTFRCDPISEHNRLYWYRQTLGQGPEFLTYFQNEAQLEKSRLLSDRFSAERPKGSFSTLEIQRTEQGDSAMYLCASSLSDSYEQYFGPGTRLTVT.

The genes are TRBV27 and TRBJ1-4; the D gene is possibly TRBD1 (5 bases). This CDR3 contains 13 residues. Germline assignment: CDR1 MNHEY and CDR2 SMNVEV (reference sequence). V was trimmed by 6 bases and J by 4 bases, leaving 9 bases between them. CDR3 coding DNA: TGTGCCAGCAGGCCAGGGCTTAATGAAAAACTGTTTTTT. It is translated as CASRPGLNEKLFF.

The chain combines TRBV27 with TRBJ1-1; D is possibly TRBD1 (5 bases). V was pared by 3 bases and J by 0 bases, with 11 bases between. The CDR3 extends over 15 amino acids. The V gene's germline CDR1 is MNHEY and CDR2 SMNVEV (reference sequence). The CDR3 bases are TGTGCCAGCAGTTTCACACAGGCCGTGAACACTGAAGCTTTCTTT. Its protein is CASSFTQAVNTEAFF.

This clone has a single count. The J gene is TRBJ1-4, the V gene TRBV7-9; 7 bases match TRBD1. After removal of 4 bases from V and 6 bases from J, the junction contained 8 bases not matched to a gene. Germline loops: CDR1 SEHNR, CDR2 FQNEAQ (reference sequence). This CDR3 has 15 amino acids. The CDR3 DNA reads as TGTGCCAGCAGCTCACCGACAGGGTACGATGAAAAACTGTTTTTT. The encoded protein is CASSSPTGYDEKLFF.

This clone has a single count. This sequence joins TRBV19 and TRBJ2-7; TRBD1 matches at 11 bases. CDR1 LNHDA and CDR2 SQIVND come from the germline V gene (reference sequence). Trimming at V came to 6 bases and at J to 4 bases, leaving 8 bases not matched to a gene. The CDR3 loop spans 15 amino acids. CDR3 nucleotides: TGTGCCAGTAGGGACGGACAGGGGGCCTCGTACGAGCAGTACTTC. It codes for CASRDGQGASYEQYF. The complete variable domain, with remaining parts taken from reference TRBV19 and TRBJ2-7, reads DGGITQSPKYLFRKEGQNVTLSCEQNLNHDAMYWYRQDPGQGLRLIYYSQIVNDFQKGDIAEGYSVSREKKESFPLTVTSAQKNPTAFYLCASRDGQGASYEQYFGPGTRLTVT.

V usage is TRBV9 and J usage is TRBJ2-5; TRBD2 might be the D (6 bases). The CDR3 covers 14 residues. Trimming stripped 0 bases from V and 5 bases from J, with 11 bases between. Germline assignment: CDR1 SGDLS and CDR2 YYNGEE. CDR3 in amino acids: CASSVGGGEETQYF. CDR3 sequence (DNA): TGTGCCAGCAGCGTAGGGGGAGGAGAGGAGACCCAGTACTTC.

The chain links TRBV4-3 to TRBJ1-1, with D tentatively TRBD1 (6 bases). Trimming cost V 2 bases and J 3 bases, with 25 bases left between them. Germline assignment: CDR1 LGHNA and CDR2 YSLEER. There are 19 residues in the CDR3. The CDR3 sequence: CASSQHSTGGGGQYTEAFF. In DNA form, the CDR3 reads TGCGCCAGCAGCCAACACTCGACGGGGGGCGGAGGACAATACACTGAAGCTTTCTTT.

Here the CDR3 reads CASTTGGGTSEKLFF. CDR3 nucleotide sequence: TGTGCCAGCACCACCGGGGGGGGTACGTCAGAAAAACTGTTTTTT. The chain is built from TRBV6-5 and TRBJ1-4; D possibly corresponds to TRBD1 (5 bases). Germline V gene data show CDR1 as MNHEY and CDR2 as SVGAGI. This CDR3 has 15 amino acids. Trimming shortened V by 7 bases and J by 8 bases, and 20 bases separated the two germline ends.